This entry features one TCR beta chain sequence. CD45RO-negative, CCR7-selected cells formed the naive CD8 fraction, which excluded terminally differentiated effector memory CD45RA+ cells. This specimen belongs to a study of shared clonotypes between healthy human individuals. At the level of the study: Each donor's CD4 naive and CD4 memory cells filled three plates apiece, CD8 naive two, and CD8 memory one.

Using immunoSEQ multiplex PCR, the repertoire was profiled, and TCRdb retains in-frame clones only, with some absent. In the table there are under 2,000,000 clones, approximately 95% of which are singletons. Germline V CDR1 and CDR2: MNHEY, SMNVEV (reference sequence). CDR3 length: 15 residues. V was clipped by 2 bases and J by 1 base; unmatched bases: 3. The receptor comes from a man younger than 30 in good health. Sequencing was performed on naive CD8+ T cells sorted from blood. This chain uses TRBV27 with TRBJ2-3; TRBD2 matches 7 bases. CDR3 DNA sequence: TGTGCCAGCAGTTTAGCGGGAGCGGGCACAGATACGCAGTATTTT. Translation: CASSLAGAGTDTQYF.